This T cell receptor (beta chain) was observed in a study of shared T cell receptors in the human thymus. Libraries were prepared by immunoSEQ multiplex PCR; TCRdb keeps only in-frame clonotypes and omits some of them. Of 630,000 or so clones listed, more than 70% were seen once; the top ten hold more than 0.009%. CDR3 size: 16 residues. The ends were cut back, 0 bases at V and 6 bases at J, with 17 bases in the middle. Germline CDR1 SGDLS, CDR2 YYNGEE. These data were also filed under a second study, of human thymus T cells. As that report states: Thymic tissue was derived from resections collected during corrective heart surgery.

The chain carries TRBV9 and TRBJ2-3, with D maybe TRBD2 (7 bases). This sequence originates from a boy in the first two years of life with a congenital heart defect. Sequencing input: thymocytes. This CDR3 is CASSVVEGGMEDTQYF. The CDR3 DNA reads TGTGCCAGCAGCGTAGTAGAGGGGGGGATGGAGGATACGCAGTATTTT.